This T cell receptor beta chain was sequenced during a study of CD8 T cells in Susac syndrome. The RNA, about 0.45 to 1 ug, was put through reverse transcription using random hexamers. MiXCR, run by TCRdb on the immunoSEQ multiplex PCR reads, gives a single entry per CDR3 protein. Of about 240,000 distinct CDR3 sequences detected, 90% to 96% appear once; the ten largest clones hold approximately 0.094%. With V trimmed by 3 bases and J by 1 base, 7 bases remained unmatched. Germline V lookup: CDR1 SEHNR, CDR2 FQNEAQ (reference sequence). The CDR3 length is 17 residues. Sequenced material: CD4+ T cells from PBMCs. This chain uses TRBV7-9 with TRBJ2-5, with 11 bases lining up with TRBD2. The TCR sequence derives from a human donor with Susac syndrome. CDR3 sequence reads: CASSFLAGGTVQETQYF. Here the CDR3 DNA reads TGTGCCAGCAGCTTCCTAGCGGGAGGTACAGTCCAAGAGACCCAGTACTTC.